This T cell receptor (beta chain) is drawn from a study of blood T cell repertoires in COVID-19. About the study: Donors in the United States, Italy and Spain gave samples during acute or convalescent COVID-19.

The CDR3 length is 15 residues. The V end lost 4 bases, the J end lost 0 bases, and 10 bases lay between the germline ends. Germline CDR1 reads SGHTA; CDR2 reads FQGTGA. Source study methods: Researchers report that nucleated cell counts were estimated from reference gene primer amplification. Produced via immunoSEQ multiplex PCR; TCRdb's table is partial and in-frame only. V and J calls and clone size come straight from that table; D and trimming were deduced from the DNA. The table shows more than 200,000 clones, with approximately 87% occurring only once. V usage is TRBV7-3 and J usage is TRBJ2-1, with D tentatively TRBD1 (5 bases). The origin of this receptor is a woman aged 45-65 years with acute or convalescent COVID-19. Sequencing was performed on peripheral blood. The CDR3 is CASSYWGSSYNEQFF. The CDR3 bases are TGTGCCAGCAGCTACTGGGGCTCCTCCTACAATGAGCAGTTCTTC.